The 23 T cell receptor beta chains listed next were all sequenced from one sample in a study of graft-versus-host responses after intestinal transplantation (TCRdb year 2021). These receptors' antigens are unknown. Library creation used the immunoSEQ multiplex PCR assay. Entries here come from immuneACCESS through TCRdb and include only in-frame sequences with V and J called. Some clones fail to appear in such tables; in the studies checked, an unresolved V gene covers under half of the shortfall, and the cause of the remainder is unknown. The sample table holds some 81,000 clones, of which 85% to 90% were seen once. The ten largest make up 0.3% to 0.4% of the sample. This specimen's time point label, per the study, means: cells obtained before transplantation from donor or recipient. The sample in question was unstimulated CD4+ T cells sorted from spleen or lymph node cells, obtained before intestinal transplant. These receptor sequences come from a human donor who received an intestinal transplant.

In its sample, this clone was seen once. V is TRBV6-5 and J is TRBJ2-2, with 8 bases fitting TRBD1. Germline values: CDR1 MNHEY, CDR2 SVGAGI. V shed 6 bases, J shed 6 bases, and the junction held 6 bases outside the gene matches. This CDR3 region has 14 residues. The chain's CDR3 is CASRTDRAAGELFF. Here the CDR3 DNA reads TGTGCCAGCAGGACGGACAGGGCGGCCGGGGAGCTGTTTTTT.

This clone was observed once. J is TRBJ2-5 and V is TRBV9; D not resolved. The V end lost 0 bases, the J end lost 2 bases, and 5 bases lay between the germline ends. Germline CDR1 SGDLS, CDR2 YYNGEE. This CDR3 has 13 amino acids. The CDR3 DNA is TGTGCCAGCAGCGTAGATATTCAAGAGACCCAGTACTTC. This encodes CASSVDIQETQYF.

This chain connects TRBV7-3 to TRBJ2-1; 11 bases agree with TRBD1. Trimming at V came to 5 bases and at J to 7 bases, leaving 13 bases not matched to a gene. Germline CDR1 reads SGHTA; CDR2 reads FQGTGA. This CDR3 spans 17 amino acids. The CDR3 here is CASSPGQGAMMGNEQFF. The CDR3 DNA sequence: TGTGCCAGCAGCCCAGGACAGGGGGCTATGATGGGGAATGAGCAGTTCTTC.

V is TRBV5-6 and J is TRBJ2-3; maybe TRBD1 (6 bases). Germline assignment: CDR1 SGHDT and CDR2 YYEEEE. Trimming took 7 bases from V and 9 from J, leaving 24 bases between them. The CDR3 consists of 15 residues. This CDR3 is CASYLMGAGTMTQYF. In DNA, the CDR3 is TGTGCCAGCTATCTTATGGGGGCCGGGACAATGACGCAGTATTTT.

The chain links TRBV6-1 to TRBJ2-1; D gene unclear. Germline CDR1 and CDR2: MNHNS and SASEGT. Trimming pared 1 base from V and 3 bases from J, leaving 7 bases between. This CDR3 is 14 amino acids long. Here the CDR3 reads CASSEGSRYNEQFF. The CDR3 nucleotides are TGTGCCAGCAGTGAAGGTTCCCGCTACAATGAGCAGTTCTTC.

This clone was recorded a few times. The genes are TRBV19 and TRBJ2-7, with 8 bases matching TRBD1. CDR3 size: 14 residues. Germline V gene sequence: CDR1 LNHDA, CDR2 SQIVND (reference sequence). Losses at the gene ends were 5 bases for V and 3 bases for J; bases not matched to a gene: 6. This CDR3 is CASSPPTGDYEQYF. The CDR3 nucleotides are TGTGCCAGTAGTCCGCCGACAGGGGACTACGAGCAGTACTTC.

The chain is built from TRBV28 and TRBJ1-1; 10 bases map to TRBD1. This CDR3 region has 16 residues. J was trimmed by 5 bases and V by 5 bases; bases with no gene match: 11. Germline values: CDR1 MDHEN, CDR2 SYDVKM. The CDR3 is CASSAPGQGRLTEAFF. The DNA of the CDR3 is TGTGCCAGCAGTGCCCCGGGACAGGGGCGGTTGACTGAAGCTTTCTTT.

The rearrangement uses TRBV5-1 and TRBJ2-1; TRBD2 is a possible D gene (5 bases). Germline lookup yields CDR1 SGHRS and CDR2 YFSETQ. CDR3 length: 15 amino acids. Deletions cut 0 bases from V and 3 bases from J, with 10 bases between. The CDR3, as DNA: TGCGCCAGCAGCTTGGCGGACTCAGGCTACAATGAGCAGTTCTTC. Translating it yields CASSLADSGYNEQFF.

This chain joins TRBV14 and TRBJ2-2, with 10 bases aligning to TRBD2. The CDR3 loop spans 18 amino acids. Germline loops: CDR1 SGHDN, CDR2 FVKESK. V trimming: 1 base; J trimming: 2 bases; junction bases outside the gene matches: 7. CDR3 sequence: CASSQVPSGGANTGELFF. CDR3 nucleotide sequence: TGTGCCAGCAGCCAAGTCCCTAGCGGGGGCGCAAACACCGGGGAGCTGTTTTTT. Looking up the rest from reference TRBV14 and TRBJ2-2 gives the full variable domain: EAGVTQFPSHSVIEKGQTVTLRCDPISGHDNLYWYRRVMGKEIKFLLHFVKESKQDESGMPNNRFLAERTGGTYSTLKVQPAELEDSGVYFCASSQVPSGGANTGELFFGEGSRLTVL.

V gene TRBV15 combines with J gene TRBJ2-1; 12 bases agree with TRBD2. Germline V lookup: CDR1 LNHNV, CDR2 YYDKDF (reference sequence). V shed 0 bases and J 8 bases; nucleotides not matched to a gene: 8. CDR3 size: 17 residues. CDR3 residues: CATSRDLVASGRDEQFF. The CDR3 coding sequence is TGTGCCACCAGCAGAGATCTGGTGGCTAGCGGGAGGGATGAGCAGTTCTTC.

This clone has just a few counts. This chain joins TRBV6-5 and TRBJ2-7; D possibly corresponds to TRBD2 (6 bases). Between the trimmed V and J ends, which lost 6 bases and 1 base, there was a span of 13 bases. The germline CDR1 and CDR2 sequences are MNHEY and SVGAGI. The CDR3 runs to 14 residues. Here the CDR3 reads CASSPGGSSYEQYF. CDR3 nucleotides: TGTGCCAGCAGCCCCGGGGGAAGTTCCTACGAGCAGTACTTC.

CDR3 DNA sequence: TGTGCCAGCAGCCCGGGAGATGGCTCACCCCAGCATTTT. Residues: CASSPGDGSPQHF. The chain joins TRBV7-3 to TRBJ1-5; unclear D gene. CDR3 size: 13 residues. V lost 5 bases and J 10 bases, leaving 15 bases between the germline ends. From germline, CDR1 is SGHTA and CDR2 FQGTGA.

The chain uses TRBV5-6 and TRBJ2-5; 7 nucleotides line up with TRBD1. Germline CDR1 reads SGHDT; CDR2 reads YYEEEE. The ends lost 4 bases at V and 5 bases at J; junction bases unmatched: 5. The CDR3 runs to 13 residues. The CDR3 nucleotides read TGTGCCAGCAGCCGGACAGGCGAGGAGACCCAGTACTTC. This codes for CASSRTGEETQYF.

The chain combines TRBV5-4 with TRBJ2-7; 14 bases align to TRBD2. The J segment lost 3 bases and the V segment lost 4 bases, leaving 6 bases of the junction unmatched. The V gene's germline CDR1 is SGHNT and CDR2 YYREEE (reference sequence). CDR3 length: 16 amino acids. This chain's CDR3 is CASSPGLAGAYYEQYF. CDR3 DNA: TGTGCCAGCAGCCCGGGACTAGCGGGGGCGTACTACGAGCAGTACTTC. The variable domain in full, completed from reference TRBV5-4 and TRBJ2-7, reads ETGVTQSPTHLIKTRGQQVTLRCSSQSGHNTVSWYQQALGQGPQFIFQYYREEENGRGNFPPRFSGLQFPNYSSELNVNALELDDSALYLCASSPGLAGAYYEQYFGPGTRLTVT.

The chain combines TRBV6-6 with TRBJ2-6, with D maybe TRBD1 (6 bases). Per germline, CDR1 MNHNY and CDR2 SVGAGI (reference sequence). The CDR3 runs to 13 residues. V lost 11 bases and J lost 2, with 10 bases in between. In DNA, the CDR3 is TGTGCCGGAACAGGGACTGGGGCCAACGTCCTGACTTTC. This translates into CAGTGTGANVLTF.

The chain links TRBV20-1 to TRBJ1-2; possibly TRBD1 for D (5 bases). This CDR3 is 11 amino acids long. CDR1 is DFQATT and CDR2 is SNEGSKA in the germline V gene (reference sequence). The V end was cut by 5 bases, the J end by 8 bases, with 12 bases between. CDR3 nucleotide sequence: TGCAGTGCTGCGCAGGGATACGGCTACACCTTC. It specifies CSAAQGYGYTF.

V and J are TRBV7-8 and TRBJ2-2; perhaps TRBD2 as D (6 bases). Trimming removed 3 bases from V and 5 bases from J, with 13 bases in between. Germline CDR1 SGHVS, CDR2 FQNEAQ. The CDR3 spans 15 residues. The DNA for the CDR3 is TGTGCCAGCAGCTTCCGGGGAGGAGGGACCGGGGAGCTGTTTTTT. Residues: CASSFRGGGTGELFF.

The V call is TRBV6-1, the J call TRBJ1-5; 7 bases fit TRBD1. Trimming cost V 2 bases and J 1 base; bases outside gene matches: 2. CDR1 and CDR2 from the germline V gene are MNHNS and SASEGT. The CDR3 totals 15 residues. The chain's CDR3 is CASSEWGQSNQPQHF. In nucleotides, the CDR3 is TGTGCCAGCAGTGAATGGGGACAGAGCAATCAGCCCCAGCATTTT.

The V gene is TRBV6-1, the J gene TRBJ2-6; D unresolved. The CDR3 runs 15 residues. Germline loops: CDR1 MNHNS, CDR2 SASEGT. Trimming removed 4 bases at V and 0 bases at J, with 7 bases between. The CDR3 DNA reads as TGTGCCAGCAGTGGCTACAGCTCTGGGGCCAACGTCCTGACTTTC. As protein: CASSGYSSGANVLTF.

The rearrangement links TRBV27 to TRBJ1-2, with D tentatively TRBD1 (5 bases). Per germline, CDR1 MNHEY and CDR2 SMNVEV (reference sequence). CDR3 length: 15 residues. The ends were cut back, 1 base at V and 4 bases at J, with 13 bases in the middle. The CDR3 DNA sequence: TGTGCCAGCAGTTTATGGGGGGAGAAGATCTATGGCTACACCTTC. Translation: CASSLWGEKIYGYTF.

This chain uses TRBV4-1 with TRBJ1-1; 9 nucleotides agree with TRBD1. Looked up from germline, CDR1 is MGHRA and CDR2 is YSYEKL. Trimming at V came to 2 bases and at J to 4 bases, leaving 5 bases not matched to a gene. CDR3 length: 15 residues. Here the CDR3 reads CASSQTGGGITEAFF. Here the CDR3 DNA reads TGCGCCAGCAGCCAAACAGGGGGCGGGATCACTGAAGCTTTCTTT.

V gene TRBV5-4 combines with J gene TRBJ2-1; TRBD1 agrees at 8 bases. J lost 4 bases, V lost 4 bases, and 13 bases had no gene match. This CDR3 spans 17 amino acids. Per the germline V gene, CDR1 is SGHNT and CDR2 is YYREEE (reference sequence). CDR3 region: CASSAGTGGDFYNEQFF. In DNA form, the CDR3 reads TGTGCCAGCAGCGCCGGGACAGGAGGGGATTTTTACAATGAGCAGTTCTTC.

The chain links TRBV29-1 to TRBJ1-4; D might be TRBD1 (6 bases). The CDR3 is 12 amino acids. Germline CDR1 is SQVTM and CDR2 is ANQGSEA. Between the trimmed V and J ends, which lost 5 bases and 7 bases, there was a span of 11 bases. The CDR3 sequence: CSVLGASEKLFF. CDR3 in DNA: TGCAGCGTTCTGGGGGCGAGTGAAAAACTGTTTTTT. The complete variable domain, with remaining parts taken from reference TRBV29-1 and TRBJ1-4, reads SAVISQKPSRDICQRGTSLTIQCQVDSQVTMMFWYRQQPGQSLTLIATANQGSEATYESGFVIDKFPISRPNLTFSTLTVSNMSPEDSSIYLCSVLGASEKLFFGSGTQLSVL.